This entry describes one TCR beta chain. This entry belongs to a study of T-cell reconstitution after alpha-beta-depleted transplantation in children. Researchers prepared the TCRbeta library using unique molecular identifiers, the study reports. TCRdb re-derived calls from the PCR reads in MiXCR, one entry per CDR3 protein. This sample has approximately 590,000 distinct CDR3 sequences, with 10% found just once. The CDR3 spans 13 residues. V lost 8 bases and J lost 3, with 14 bases in between. The J gene is TRBJ2-7, the V gene TRBV12-3 or TRBV12-4; D is unresolved. Sequenced here: PBMCs from the stem cell graft donor, sampled from the stem cell graft. The sequence was obtained from a human donor who donated a stem cell graft to a child with acute myeloid leukemia. CDR3 in amino acids: CASGPDHSYEQYF. The DNA of the CDR3 is TGTGCCAGCGGGCCAGACCACAGCTACGAGCAGTACTTC.